Listed below are T cell receptor beta chains from one sample, sequenced in a study of control samples from healthy donors and cancer patients. Clones were read by immunoSEQ multiplex PCR, and TCRdb kept only the in-frame ones, dropping some. The sample records about 250,000 clones, roughly four fifths being singletons. The sequencing input was PBMCs. Receptor source: a woman aged 60-70 years with lung cancer. Each CDR3 is given with its conserved first and last residue. The order of the fields is V gene, J gene, D gene, CDR3 length, clone size, CDR3 protein, CDR3 DNA. The D gene is left open where the match is weak. The size of a clone is reported for some rows only, either as once, few or many, or as a class for expanded clones.

v_gene: TRBV9
j_gene: TRBJ1-6
d_gene: NA
len: 15
abundance: NA
CDR3aa: CASSPDALHNSPLHF
CDR3nt: TGTGCCAGCAGCCCCGATGCCTTACATAATTCACCCCTCCACTTT

v_gene: TRBV12-3/TRBV12-4
j_gene: TRBJ2-3
d_gene: NA
len: 12
abundance: NA
CDR3aa: CASSPGIDTQYF
CDR3nt: TGTGCCAGCAGTCCGGGGATAGATACGCAGTATTTT

v_gene: TRBV2
j_gene: TRBJ2-3
d_gene: TRBD2
len: 20
abundance: NA
CDR3aa: CASNSGRTSGGPGVTDTQYF
CDR3nt: TGTGCCAGCAATTCTGGGCGGACTAGCGGGGGGCCGGGGGTCACAGATACGCAGTATTTT

v_gene: TRBV14
j_gene: TRBJ2-7
d_gene: NA
len: 15
abundance: NA
CDR3aa: CASSPPGQRPNEQYF
CDR3nt: TGTGCCAGCAGCCCCCCAGGACAGCGACCCAACGAGCAGTACTTC

v_gene: TRBV5-1
j_gene: TRBJ2-2
d_gene: TRBD1
len: 16
abundance: NA
CDR3aa: CASSLAGTGNTGELFF
CDR3nt: TGCGCCAGCAGCTTGGCCGGGACAGGGAACACCGGGGAGCTGTTTTTT

v_gene: TRBV3-1/TRBV3-2
j_gene: TRBJ2-1
d_gene: NA
len: 15
abundance: NA
CDR3aa: CASSQVLDSYNEQFF
CDR3nt: TGTGCCAGCAGCCAAGTCCTTGACTCCTACAATGAGCAGTTCTTC

v_gene: TRBV7-2
j_gene: TRBJ1-6
d_gene: NA
len: 14
abundance: NA
CDR3aa: CASSLGDPLKPLHF
CDR3nt: TGTGCCAGCAGCTTAGGGGACCCCCTGAAACCCCTCCACTTT

v_gene: TRBV11-2
j_gene: TRBJ2-1
d_gene: NA
len: 16
abundance: few
CDR3aa: CASSPYGGSIYNEQFF
CDR3nt: TGTGCCAGCAGTCCCTACGGGGGCTCAATCTACAATGAGCAGTTCTTC

v_gene: TRBV14
j_gene: TRBJ2-3
d_gene: NA
len: 13
abundance: NA
CDR3aa: CASSQPGEYTQYF
CDR3nt: TGTGCCAGCAGCCAACCAGGGGAGTATACGCAGTATTTT

v_gene: TRBV6-5
j_gene: TRBJ1-5
d_gene: NA
len: 15
abundance: NA
CDR3aa: CASSFTGGSNQPQHF
CDR3nt: TGTGCCAGCAGTTTCACAGGAGGTAGCAATCAGCCCCAGCATTTT

v_gene: TRBV15
j_gene: TRBJ2-3
d_gene: NA
len: 11
abundance: NA
CDR3aa: CATGYTDTQYF
CDR3nt: TGTGCCACCGGGTACACAGATACGCAGTATTTT

v_gene: TRBV18
j_gene: TRBJ1-1
d_gene: NA
len: 14
abundance: once
CDR3aa: CASSLQDGNTEAFF
CDR3nt: TGTGCCAGCTCACTGCAGGACGGGAACACTGAAGCTTTCTTT

v_gene: TRBV10-1
j_gene: TRBJ2-1
d_gene: TRBD2
len: 14
abundance: once
CDR3aa: CASSGGSGSNEQFF
CDR3nt: TGCGCCAGCAGTGGGGGTAGCGGGAGCAATGAGCAGTTCTTC

v_gene: TRBV12-3/TRBV12-4
j_gene: TRBJ1-2
d_gene: NA
len: 13
abundance: NA
CDR3aa: CASAPGGRSGYTF
CDR3nt: TGTGCCAGCGCTCCCGGGGGACGGAGTGGCTACACCTTC

v_gene: TRBV5-1
j_gene: TRBJ1-3
d_gene: NA
len: 15
abundance: NA
CDR3aa: CASSLNGQYGNTIYF
CDR3nt: TGCGCCAGCAGCTTGAACGGGCAATATGGAAACACCATATATTTT

v_gene: TRBV12-3/TRBV12-4
j_gene: TRBJ1-6
d_gene: NA
len: 12
abundance: NA
CDR3aa: CASTVSNSPLHF
CDR3nt: TGTGCCAGCACGGTGAGCAATTCACCCCTCCACTTT

v_gene: TRBV27
j_gene: TRBJ1-1
d_gene: TRBD1
len: 16
abundance: NA
CDR3aa: CASSPPPLGGGTEAFF
CDR3nt: TGTGCCAGCAGTCCACCACCTCTAGGGGGCGGGACTGAAGCTTTCTTT

v_gene: TRBV24-1
j_gene: TRBJ2-6
d_gene: NA
len: 18
abundance: NA
CDR3aa: CATSDFGAALSGANVLTF
CDR3nt: TGTGCCACCAGTGATTTTGGGGCCGCACTCTCTGGGGCCAACGTCCTGACTTTC

v_gene: TRBV6-1
j_gene: TRBJ1-3
d_gene: TRBD1
len: 16
abundance: NA
CDR3aa: CASSATTGSGGNTIYF
CDR3nt: TGTGCCAGCAGTGCCACGACAGGGTCCGGAGGAAACACCATATATTTT